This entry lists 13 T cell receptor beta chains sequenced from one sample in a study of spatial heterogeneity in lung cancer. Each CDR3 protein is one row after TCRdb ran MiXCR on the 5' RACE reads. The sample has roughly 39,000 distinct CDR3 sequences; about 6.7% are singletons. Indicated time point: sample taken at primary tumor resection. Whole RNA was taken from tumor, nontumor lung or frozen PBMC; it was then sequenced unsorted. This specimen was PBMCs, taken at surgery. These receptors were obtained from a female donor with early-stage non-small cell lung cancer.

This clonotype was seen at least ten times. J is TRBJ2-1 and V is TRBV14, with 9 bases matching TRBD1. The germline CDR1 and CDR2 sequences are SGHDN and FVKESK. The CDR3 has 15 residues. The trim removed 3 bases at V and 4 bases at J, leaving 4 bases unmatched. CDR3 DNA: TGTGCCAGCAGCCAGGTACAGGGGGCTTACAATGAGCAGTTCTTC. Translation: CASSQVQGAYNEQFF.

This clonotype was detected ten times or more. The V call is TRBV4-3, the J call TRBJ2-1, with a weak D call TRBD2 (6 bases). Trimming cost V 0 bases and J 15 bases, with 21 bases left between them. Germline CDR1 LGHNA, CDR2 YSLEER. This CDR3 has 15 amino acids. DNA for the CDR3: TGCGCCAGCAGCCAAGACCCCAGTGGAGGGACGGGCCTGTTCTTC. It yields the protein CASSQDPSGGTGLFF.

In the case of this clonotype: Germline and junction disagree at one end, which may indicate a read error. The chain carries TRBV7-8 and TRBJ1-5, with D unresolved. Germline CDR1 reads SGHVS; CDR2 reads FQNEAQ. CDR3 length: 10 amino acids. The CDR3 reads CVSGNQPQHF. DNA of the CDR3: TGTGTCAGCGGCAATCAGCCCCAGCATTTT.

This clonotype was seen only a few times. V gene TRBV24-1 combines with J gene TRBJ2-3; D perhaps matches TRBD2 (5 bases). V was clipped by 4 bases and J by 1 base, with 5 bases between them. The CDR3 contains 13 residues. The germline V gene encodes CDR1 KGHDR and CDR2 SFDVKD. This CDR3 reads CATSDGGTDTQYF. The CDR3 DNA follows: TGTGCCACCAGTGACGGGGGCACAGATACGCAGTATTTT.

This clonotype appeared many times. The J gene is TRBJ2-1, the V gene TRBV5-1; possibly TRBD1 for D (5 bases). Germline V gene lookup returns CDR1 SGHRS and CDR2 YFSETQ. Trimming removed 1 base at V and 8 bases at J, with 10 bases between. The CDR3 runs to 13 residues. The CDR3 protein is CASSLQGRDEQFF. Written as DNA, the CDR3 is TGCGCCAGCAGCTTGCAGGGAAGGGATGAGCAGTTCTTC.

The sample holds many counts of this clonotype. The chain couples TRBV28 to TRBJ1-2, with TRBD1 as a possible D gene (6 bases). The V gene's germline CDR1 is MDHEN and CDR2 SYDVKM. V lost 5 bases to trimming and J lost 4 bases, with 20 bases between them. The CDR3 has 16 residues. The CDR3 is CASSTGTPDRPYGYTF. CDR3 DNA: TGTGCCAGCAGTACCGGGACACCTGATAGGCCCTATGGCTACACCTTC.

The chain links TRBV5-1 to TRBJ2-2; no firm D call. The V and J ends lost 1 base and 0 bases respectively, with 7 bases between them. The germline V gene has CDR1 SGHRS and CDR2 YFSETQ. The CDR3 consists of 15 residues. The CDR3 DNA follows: TGCGCCAGCAGCTTGCCACGGGCGAACACCGGGGAGCTGTTTTTT. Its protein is CASSLPRANTGELFF.

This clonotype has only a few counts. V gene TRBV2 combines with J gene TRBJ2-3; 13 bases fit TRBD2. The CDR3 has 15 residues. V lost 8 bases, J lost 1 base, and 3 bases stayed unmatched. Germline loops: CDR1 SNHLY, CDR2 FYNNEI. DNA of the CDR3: TGTGCCAGCTTACTAGCGGGGGGGGGCACAGATACGCAGTATTTT. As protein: CASLLAGGGTDTQYF. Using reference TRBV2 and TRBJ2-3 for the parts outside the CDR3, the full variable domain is EPEVTQTPSHQVTQMGQEVILRCVPISNHLYFYWYRQILGQKVEFLVSFYNNEISEKSEIFDDQFSVERPDGSNFTLKIRSTKLEDSAMYFCASLLAGGGTDTQYFGPGTRLTVL.

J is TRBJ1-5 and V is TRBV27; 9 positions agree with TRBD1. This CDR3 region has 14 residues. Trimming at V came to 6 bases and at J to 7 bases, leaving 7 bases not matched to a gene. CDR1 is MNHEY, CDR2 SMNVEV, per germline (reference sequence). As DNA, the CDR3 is TGTGCCAGCAGGACGGGACAGGGAGACCAGCCCCAGCATTTT. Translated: CASRTGQGDQPQHF.

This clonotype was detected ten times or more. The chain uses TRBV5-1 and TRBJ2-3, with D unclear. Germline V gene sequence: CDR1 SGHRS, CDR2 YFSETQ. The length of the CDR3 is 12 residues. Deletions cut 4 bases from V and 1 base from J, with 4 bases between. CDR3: CASSTRTDTQYF. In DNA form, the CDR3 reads TGCGCCAGCAGCACACGCACAGATACGCAGTATTTT.

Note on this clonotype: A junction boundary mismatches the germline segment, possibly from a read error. The CDR3 region is CASSSPSGDSYNEQSF. In DNA form, the CDR3 reads TGCGCCAGCAGCTCACCTAGCGGGGACTCCTACAATGAGCAGTCCTTC. The V call is TRBV5-1, the J call TRBJ2-1; 9 bases agree with TRBD2. The length of the CDR3 is 16 residues. Germline-derived CDR1 and CDR2 are SGHRS and YFSETQ.

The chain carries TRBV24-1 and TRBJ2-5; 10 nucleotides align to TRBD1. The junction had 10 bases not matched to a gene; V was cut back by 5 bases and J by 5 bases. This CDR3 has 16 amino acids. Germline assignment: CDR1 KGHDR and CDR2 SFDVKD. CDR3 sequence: CATSGAGTGVDETQYF. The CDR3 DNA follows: TGTGCCACCAGTGGGGCTGGGACAGGGGTCGATGAGACCCAGTACTTC.

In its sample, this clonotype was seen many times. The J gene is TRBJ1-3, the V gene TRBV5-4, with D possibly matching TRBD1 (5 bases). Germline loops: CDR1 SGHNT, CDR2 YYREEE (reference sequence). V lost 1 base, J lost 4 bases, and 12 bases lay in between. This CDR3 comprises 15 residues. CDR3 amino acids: CASSLPGLGGNTIYF. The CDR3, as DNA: TGTGCCAGCAGCTTGCCGGGACTAGGAGGAAACACCATATATTTT.